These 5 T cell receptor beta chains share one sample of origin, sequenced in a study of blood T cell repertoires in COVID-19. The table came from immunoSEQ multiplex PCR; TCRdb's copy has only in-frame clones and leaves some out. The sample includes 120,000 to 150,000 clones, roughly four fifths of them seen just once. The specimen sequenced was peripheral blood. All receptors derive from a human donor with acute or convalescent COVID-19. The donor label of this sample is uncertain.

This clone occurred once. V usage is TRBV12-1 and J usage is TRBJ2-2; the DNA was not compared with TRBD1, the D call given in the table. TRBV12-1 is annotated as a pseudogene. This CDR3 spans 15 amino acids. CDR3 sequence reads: CASSFEGGNTGELFF. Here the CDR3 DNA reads TGTGCCAGCAGCTTTGAAGGGGGTAACACCGGGGAGCTGTTTTTT.

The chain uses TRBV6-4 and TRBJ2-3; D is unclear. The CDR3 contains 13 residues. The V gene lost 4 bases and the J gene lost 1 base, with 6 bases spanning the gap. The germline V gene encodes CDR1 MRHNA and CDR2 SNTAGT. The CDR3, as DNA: TGTGCCAGCAGTGCCAGCGGCACAGATACGCAGTATTTT. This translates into CASSASGTDTQYF.

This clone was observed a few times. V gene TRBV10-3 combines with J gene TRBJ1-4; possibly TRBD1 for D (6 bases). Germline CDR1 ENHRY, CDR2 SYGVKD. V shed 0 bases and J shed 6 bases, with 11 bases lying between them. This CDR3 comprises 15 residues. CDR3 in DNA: TGTGCCATCAGTGAGTCAGGGGGAAGGGATGAAAAACTGTTTTTT. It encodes CAISESGGRDEKLFF.

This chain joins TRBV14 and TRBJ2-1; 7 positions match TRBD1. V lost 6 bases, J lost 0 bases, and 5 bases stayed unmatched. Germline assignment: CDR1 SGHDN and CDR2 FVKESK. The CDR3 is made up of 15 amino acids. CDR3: CASSRQGISYNEQFF. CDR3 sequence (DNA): TGTGCCAGCAGTCGACAGGGCATCTCCTACAATGAGCAGTTCTTC.

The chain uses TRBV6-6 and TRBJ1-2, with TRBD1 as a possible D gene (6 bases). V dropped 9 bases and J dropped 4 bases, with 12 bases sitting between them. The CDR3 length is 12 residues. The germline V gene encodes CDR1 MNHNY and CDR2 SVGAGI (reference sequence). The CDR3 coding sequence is TGTGCCAGTTCCGGGACAAGCTATGGCTACACCTTC. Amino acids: CASSGTSYGYTF.